The clone carrying this T cell receptor (beta chain) appeared a few times. Its antigen is still unknown. Germline assignment: CDR1 SEHNR and CDR2 FQNEAQ (reference sequence). The CDR3 extends over 15 amino acids. V shed 5 bases and J shed 0 bases, with 8 bases lying between them. Expressed TCRB transcripts were sequenced, since all the RNA that had been isolated was reverse transcribed. This table comes from immunoSEQ multiplex PCR, and its TCRdb copy is limited to in-frame clones, with some not included. The sample shows some 240,000 clones, 11% of them seen only once. Each sorted population was over 95% pure. This sample stems from a study of beta chain features in type 1 diabetes. General observations from the study: High-TCR-expressing cells could be over-represented by cDNA sequencing. In these data, an HLA type influence on TCRB rearrangement remained unresolved.

Input material: central memory CD4+ T cells from blood. The sequence was obtained from a man aged 18 to 29 in good health. The chain employs TRBV7-9 and TRBJ2-6; a weak D match, TRBD1 (6 bases). The CDR3 is CASSPRGSGANVLTF. The CDR3 DNA sequence: TGTGCCAGCAGCCCCAGGGGCTCTGGGGCCAACGTCCTGACTTTC.